The sequence of this TCR beta chain was determined in a study of blood T cell repertoires in COVID-19. The overall study: Both acute and convalescent COVID-19 samples were obtained from the United States, Italy and Spain. In each case, the material was cDNA or gDNA derived from T cells, B-cell-depleted T cells, or PBMCs.

Participants' own reports of clinical history determined their cohort assignment. Participants classified as exposed had met a COVID-19 case within 2 weeks before study entry. There are 18 residues in the CDR3. The germline gives CDR1 LNHNV, CDR2 YYDKDF (reference sequence). V was clipped by 5 bases and J by 0 bases; unmatched bases: 13. The method was immunoSEQ multiplex PCR; TCRdb's version includes in-frame clones alone and lacks a portion of them. This sample has about 240,000 clones, with 83% found just once. The source material was PBMCs or T cells enriched from blood (not recorded which). V is TRBV15 and J is TRBJ2-1, with 7 bases aligning to TRBD2. This receptor was identified in a woman between 35 and 50 years old who had been exposed to COVID-19. The CDR3 DNA reads as TGTGCCACCAGCCTTTCTTTCCGAGCGGGGTTCTCCTACAATGAGCAGTTCTTC. Amino acid sequence: CATSLSFRAGFSYNEQFF. The complete variable domain, with remaining parts taken from reference TRBV15 and TRBJ2-1, reads DAMVIQNPRYQVTQFGKPVTLSCSQTLNHNVMYWYQQKSSQAPKLLFHYYDKDFNNEADTPDNFQSRRPNTSFCFLDIRSPGLGDTAMYLCATSLSFRAGFSYNEQFFGPGTRLTVL.